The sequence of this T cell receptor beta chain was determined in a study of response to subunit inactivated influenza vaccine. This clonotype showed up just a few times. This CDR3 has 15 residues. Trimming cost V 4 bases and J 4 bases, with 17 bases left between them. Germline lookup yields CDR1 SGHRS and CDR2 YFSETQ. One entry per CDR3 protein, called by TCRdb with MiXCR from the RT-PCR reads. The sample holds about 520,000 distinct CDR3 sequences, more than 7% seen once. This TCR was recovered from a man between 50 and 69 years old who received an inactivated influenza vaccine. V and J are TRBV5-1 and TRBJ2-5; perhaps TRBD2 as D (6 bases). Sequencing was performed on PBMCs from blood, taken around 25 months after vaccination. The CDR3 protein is CASSAVGGEVETQYF. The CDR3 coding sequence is TGCGCCAGCAGCGCGGTGGGGGGAGAAGTAGAGACCCAGTACTTC.